This entry concerns a single T cell receptor beta chain. Its antigen is still unknown. The table came from immunoSEQ multiplex PCR; TCRdb's copy has only in-frame clones and leaves some out. The sample records 1 million to 1.2 million clones, 60% to 80% being singletons. The data were obtained in a study of shared clonotypes between healthy human individuals. Notes on the study in general: The naive CD4 repertoires of several donors were compared, and roughly 5% of clonotypes were shared. Generation probabilities of non-shared clonotypes were lower (relative to those shared by all four donors). Investigators expected sequencing depth to affect clonotype sharing among donors.

The CDR3 totals 13 residues. The germline V gene encodes CDR1 SGHVS and CDR2 FNYEAQ. V was pared by 5 bases and J by 9 bases, with 14 bases between. Division of CD4+ cells produced a CD45RA+ naive subset and a CD45RA-negative memory subset. The receptor was isolated from a man aged 18 to 35 in good health. Some clones in this sample may be carry-over from other donors' samples. The sample comprised memory CD4+ T cells from PBMCs. The subset was: CD45RA-negative fraction. This chain links TRBV7-6 with TRBJ2-1; D gene ambiguous. CDR3 sequence reads: CASSPSRVGEQFF. The CDR3 DNA follows: TGTGCCAGCAGCCCTTCACGGGTGGGTGAGCAGTTCTTC. Filled out from reference TRBV7-6 and TRBJ2-1, the complete variable domain reads GAGVSQSPRYKVTKRGQDVALRCDPISGHVSLYWYRQALGQGPEFLTYFNYEAQQDKSGLPNDRFSAERPEGSISTLTIQRTEQRDSAMYRCASSPSRVGEQFFGPGTRLTVL.